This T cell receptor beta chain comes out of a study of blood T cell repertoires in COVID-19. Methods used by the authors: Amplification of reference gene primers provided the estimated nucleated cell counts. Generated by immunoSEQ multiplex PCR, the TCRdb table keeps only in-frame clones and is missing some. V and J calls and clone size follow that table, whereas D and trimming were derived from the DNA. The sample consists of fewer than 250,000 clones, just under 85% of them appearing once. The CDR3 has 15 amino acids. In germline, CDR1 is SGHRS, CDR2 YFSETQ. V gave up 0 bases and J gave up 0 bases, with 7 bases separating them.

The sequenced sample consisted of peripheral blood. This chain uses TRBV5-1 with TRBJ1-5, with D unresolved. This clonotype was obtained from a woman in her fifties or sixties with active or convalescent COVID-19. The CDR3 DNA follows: TGCGCCAGCAGCTTGGCCGGGAATAGCAATCAGCCCCAGCATTTT. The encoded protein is CASSLAGNSNQPQHF.